One and the same sample provided the 30 T cell receptor beta chains below, sequenced in a study of cytomegalovirus exposure and HLA in healthy donors. PCR involved 60 Vbeta and 13 Jbeta primers. Sequencing was performed with immunoSEQ multiplex PCR; in TCRdb, only in-frame clones are kept and a portion is missing. In the table there are around 99,000 clones, roughly 80% of which are singletons. The sequenced sample was PBMCs. These receptors originate from a man aged 45-60 years in good health and CMV-seropositive.

The J gene is TRBJ2-3, the V gene TRBV5-1, with 11 bases that match TRBD2. Germline CDR1 and CDR2: SGHRS and YFSETQ. The CDR3 has 16 amino acids. V gave up 4 bases and J gave up 2 bases; unmatched junction bases: 6. The DNA for the CDR3 is TGCGCCAGCAGCGAGGGACTAGCGGAAGCCACAGATACGCAGTATTTT. Its protein product is CASSEGLAEATDTQYF.

The chain combines TRBV4-1 with TRBJ1-6; TRBD1 aligns across 8 bases. CDR3 length equals 15 residues. V trimming: 0 bases; J trimming: 10 bases; junction bases outside the gene matches: 5. The germline V gene has CDR1 MGHRA and CDR2 YSYEKL. The CDR3 nucleotides read TGCGCCAGCAGCCAAGATCAGGGGGCTTACTCACCCCTCCACTTT. Amino acid sequence: CASSQDQGAYSPLHF.

The chain couples TRBV28 to TRBJ1-2, with 7 bases fitting TRBD1. V lost 6 bases, J lost 8 bases, and 9 bases stayed unmatched. The CDR3 runs to 13 residues. The germline CDR1 and CDR2 sequences are MDHEN and SYDVKM. CDR3 sequence (DNA): TGTGCCAGCAGCACCAGGGGGGTGGGGGGCTACACCTTC. Translation: CASSTRGVGGYTF.

The chain carries TRBV4-1 and TRBJ1-4, with D maybe TRBD1 (5 bases). The CDR3 length is 16 residues. The germline V gene has CDR1 MGHRA and CDR2 YSYEKL. The ends were cut back, 2 bases at V and 5 bases at J, with 15 bases in the middle. CDR3 amino acids: CASSQSTGAWNEKLFF. As DNA, the CDR3 is TGCGCCAGCAGCCAATCTACAGGCGCGTGGAATGAAAAACTGTTTTTT.

The V call is TRBV7-9, the J call TRBJ2-2, with 8 bases aligning to TRBD2. The V and J ends lost 1 base and 5 bases, in that order; junction bases with no gene match: 15. The CDR3 is 19 amino acids. Germline CDR1 and CDR2: SEHNR and FQNEAQ (reference sequence). The CDR3 loop is CASSLGSGSGTGRTGELFF. CDR3 DNA: TGTGCCAGCAGCTTAGGAAGCGGTAGCGGGACCGGTCGGACCGGGGAGCTGTTTTTT. The full variable domain, its missing parts supplied by reference TRBV7-9 and TRBJ2-2, is DTGVSQNPRHKITKRGQNVTFRCDPISEHNRLYWYRQTLGQGPEFLTYFQNEAQLEKSRLLSDRFSAERPKGSFSTLEIQRTEQGDSAMYLCASSLGSGSGTGRTGELFFGEGSRLTVL.

The chain employs TRBV6-5 and TRBJ1-4; 7 nucleotides match TRBD1. This CDR3 spans 15 amino acids. CDR1 and CDR2 (germline): MNHEY, SVGAGI. The junction had 7 bases not matched to a gene; V was cut back by 2 bases and J by 7 bases. For the CDR3, the DNA is TGTGCCAGCAGTTACGCGCGGGCAGGGGGTGAAAAACTGTTTTTT. It yields the protein CASSYARAGGEKLFF.

Here the CDR3 reads CASSLSGQGAYEQYF. CDR3 DNA sequence: TGTGCCAGCAGTCTTTCGGGACAGGGTGCCTACGAGCAGTACTTC. This chain links TRBV7-2 with TRBJ2-7, with TRBD1 matching 9 bases. This CDR3 comprises 15 residues. Losses at the gene ends were 6 bases for V and 2 bases for J; bases not matched to a gene: 8. Germline CDR1 SGHTA, CDR2 FQGNSA.

This chain uses TRBV4-2 with TRBJ1-2; 7 bases agree with TRBD1. There are 15 residues in the CDR3. The V gene end was trimmed by 1 base and the J gene end by 6 bases; junction bases not matched to a gene: 8. Looked up from germline, CDR1 is LGHNA and CDR2 is YNFKEQ. CDR3 coding DNA: TGTGCCAGCAGCCAAGTAGGGGGCGGGGCGGATGGCTACACCTTC. Encoded protein: CASSQVGGGADGYTF.

This chain uses TRBV4-3 with TRBJ2-3; D not certain. Trimming stripped 0 bases from V and 1 base from J, with 11 bases between. The CDR3 is 16 amino acids. The V gene's germline CDR1 is LGHNA and CDR2 YSLEER. This chain's CDR3 is CASSQELRPGTDTQYF. The CDR3, as DNA: TGCGCCAGCAGCCAAGAGTTGAGGCCAGGCACAGATACGCAGTATTTT.

The chain employs TRBV30 and TRBJ1-2; 7 nucleotides align to TRBD1. Germline V gives CDR1 GTSNPN, CDR2 SVGIG (reference sequence). Losses at the gene ends were 3 bases for V and 1 base for J; bases not matched to a gene: 5. The CDR3 spans 14 residues. CDR3 loop: CAWRSAGGNYGYTF. Here the CDR3 DNA reads TGTGCCTGGAGATCTGCAGGGGGTAACTATGGCTACACCTTC.

This clone was detected once. This chain uses TRBV19 with TRBJ1-2, with D tentatively TRBD1 (5 bases). V lost 7 bases and J lost 7, with 16 bases in between. Germline CDR1 reads LNHDA; CDR2 reads SQIVND (reference sequence). The CDR3 consists of 13 residues. The CDR3 spells CASMGIGTIGYTF. CDR3 coding DNA: TGTGCCAGTATGGGGATAGGGACTATTGGCTACACCTTC.

This rearrangement joins TRBV29-1 to TRBJ2-7; 8 bases align to TRBD2. Germline V CDR1 and CDR2: SQVTM, ANQGSEA. V gave up 6 bases and J gave up 6 bases; unmatched junction bases: 10. This CDR3 is 13 amino acids long. The CDR3 loop is CSVQPGGGSEQYF. DNA of the CDR3: TGCAGCGTCCAACCCGGCGGGGGGAGCGAGCAGTACTTC.

This chain joins TRBV5-8 and TRBJ2-5, with D possibly TRBD1 on 8 matching bases. The CDR3 is 13 amino acids. CDR1 SGHTS and CDR2 YDEGEE come from the germline V gene. The germline V and J ends were trimmed by 2 bases and 11 bases, with 16 bases remaining between them. CDR3 amino acids: CASSLRTGREQYF. CDR3 DNA: TGTGCCAGCAGCTTAAGGACAGGGAGGGAGCAGTACTTC.

The count of this clone is one. The chain is built from TRBV5-1 and TRBJ2-7; tentatively, D is TRBD2 (6 bases). The V gene lost 3 bases and the J gene lost 5 bases, with 18 bases spanning the gap. The CDR3 is 15 amino acids. CDR1 and CDR2 from the germline V gene are SGHRS and YFSETQ. CDR3 in amino acids: CASSSAGYNNDEQYF. The DNA for the CDR3 is TGCGCCAGCAGCTCGGCGGGGTACAACAACGACGAGCAGTACTTC.

The gene calls are TRBV7-9 and TRBJ2-5; 7 nucleotides agree with TRBD2. Germline-derived CDR1 and CDR2 are SEHNR and FQNEAQ (reference sequence). With V trimmed by 2 bases and J by 3 bases, 6 bases remained unmatched. The CDR3 covers 15 residues. This chain's CDR3 is CASSLSGGGEETQYF. The CDR3 DNA reads as TGTGCCAGCAGCTTATCTGGCGGGGGAGAAGAGACCCAGTACTTC.

J is TRBJ1-4 and V is TRBV30; D perhaps matches TRBD1 (5 bases). CDR3 length: 13 amino acids. Trimming pared 4 bases from V and 7 bases from J, leaving 13 bases between. The germline gives CDR1 GTSNPN, CDR2 SVGIG (reference sequence). The CDR3 protein is CAWKGAGGEKLFF. The DNA for the CDR3 is TGTGCCTGGAAAGGGGCCGGGGGTGAAAAACTGTTTTTT.

The genes are TRBV19 and TRBJ2-3; 9 positions agree with TRBD1. The length of the CDR3 is 15 residues. CDR1 LNHDA and CDR2 SQIVND come from the germline V gene (reference sequence). The V segment lost 4 bases and the J segment 3 bases; nucleotides outside the gene matches: 5. CDR3 residues: CASSTGQGGTDTQYF. CDR3 bases: TGTGCCAGTAGTACGGGACAGGGTGGGACAGATACGCAGTATTTT.

This clone occurred many times. V usage is TRBV14 and J usage is TRBJ1-4; D unclear. CDR1 and CDR2 (germline): SGHDN, FVKESK. Trimming removed 4 bases from V and 5 bases from J, with 8 bases in between. CDR3 length: 13 amino acids. Written as DNA, the CDR3 is TGTGCCAGCAGCCGCTCAGCGAATGAAAAACTGTTTTTT. It encodes CASSRSANEKLFF.

V gene TRBV7-2 combines with J gene TRBJ2-5; D is unclear. Trimming removed 4 bases at V and 1 base at J, with 4 bases between. Germline V gene lookup returns CDR1 SGHTA and CDR2 FQGNSA. The CDR3 extends over 12 amino acids. CDR3 loop: CASSSSQETQYF. The CDR3 DNA reads as TGTGCCAGCAGCTCCTCCCAAGAGACCCAGTACTTC.

The chain is built from TRBV7-8 and TRBJ2-5, with 8 bases aligning to TRBD1. Judging by the DNA end, TRBJ2-7 fits better; the J call may be wrong. Germline CDR1 reads SGHVS; CDR2 reads FQNEAQ. This CDR3 has 13 residues. As DNA, the CDR3 is TGTGCCAGCAGCCCTGACAGGGGCGACGAGCAGTACTTC. Protein product: CASSPDRGDEQYF.

The chain has TRBV27 and TRBJ2-1; D is unresolved. The CDR3 is 15 residues long. Germline values: CDR1 MNHEY, CDR2 SMNVEV (reference sequence). V was cut by 0 bases and J by 8 bases, with 14 bases left in between. The chain's CDR3 is CASSLSRTSGYEQFF. The CDR3 DNA sequence: TGTGCCAGCAGTTTATCTCGAACAAGTGGTTATGAGCAGTTCTTC.

The rearrangement joins TRBV10-3 to TRBJ2-7; TRBD2 matches 12 bases. The germline V gene has CDR1 ENHRY and CDR2 SYGVKD. CDR3 length: 15 amino acids. Trimming at V came to 11 bases and at J to 3 bases, leaving 11 bases not matched to a gene. The CDR3 DNA sequence: TGTGCCGCGCAAACCGGGACTAGCGGGTACTACGAGCAGTACTTC. It yields the protein CAAQTGTSGYYEQYF.

V is TRBV2 and J is TRBJ2-1, with TRBD2 matching 9 bases. The trim removed 2 bases at V and 7 bases at J, leaving 6 bases unmatched. Per germline, CDR1 SNHLY and CDR2 FYNNEI. The CDR3 runs 15 residues. The CDR3: CASSEMSGGKNEQFF. For the CDR3, the DNA is TGTGCCAGCAGTGAAATGAGCGGGGGGAAAAATGAGCAGTTCTTC.

The chain couples TRBV7-2 to TRBJ1-4, with 8 bases matching TRBD1. CDR1 is SGHTA and CDR2 is FQGNSA in the germline V gene. Trimming at V came to 5 bases and at J to 13 bases, leaving 9 bases not matched to a gene. This CDR3 has 13 amino acids. The CDR3: CASSHGQGRGLFF. Written as DNA, the CDR3 is TGTGCCAGCAGCCATGGACAGGGAAGGGGACTGTTTTTT.

Turning to this clone: It is unclear where the CDR3 begins or ends on the DNA, so no DNA is shown, and the CDR3 is as TCRdb lists it. The V and J genes are TRBV6-5 and TRBJ1-3. Looked up from germline, CDR1 is MNHEY and CDR2 is SVGAGI. Both ends counted, the CDR3 spans 16 residues. The CDR3 protein is CASSYSISTLGNTIYF.

In nucleotides, the CDR3 is TGTGCCAGCAGCGAAAGCGGGGGGGAGACCGGGGAGCTGTTTTTT. Translating gives CASSESGGETGELFF. J is TRBJ2-2 and V is TRBV2; 10 bases are a match to TRBD2. The CDR3 is 15 amino acids. Losses at the gene ends were 6 bases for V and 5 bases for J; bases not matched to a gene: 6. Germline V lookup: CDR1 SNHLY, CDR2 FYNNEI.

This sequence joins TRBV7-9 and TRBJ2-2, with 10 bases lining up with TRBD2. There are 15 residues in the CDR3. The germline V gene has CDR1 SEHNR and CDR2 FQNEAQ (reference sequence). The V and J ends lost 4 bases and 5 bases, in that order; junction bases with no gene match: 4. The CDR3 DNA is TGTGCCAGCAGCTCAAAGCGGGGGGGGACCGGGGAGCTGTTTTTT. It yields the protein CASSSKRGGTGELFF. The whole variable domain, remainder taken from reference TRBV7-9 and TRBJ2-2, is DTGVSQNPRHKITKRGQNVTFRCDPISEHNRLYWYRQTLGQGPEFLTYFQNEAQLEKSRLLSDRFSAERPKGSFSTLEIQRTEQGDSAMYLCASSSKRGGTGELFFGEGSRLTVL.

This sequence joins TRBV5-1 and TRBJ2-7; 7 nucleotides align to TRBD1. The germline gives CDR1 SGHRS, CDR2 YFSETQ. The CDR3 extends over 15 amino acids. The ends lost 0 bases at V and 0 bases at J; junction bases unmatched: 3. CDR3 bases: TGCGCCAGCAGCTTGGGACAGGGATACTCCTACGAGCAGTACTTC. Its protein product is CASSLGQGYSYEQYF.

The V gene is TRBV15, the J gene TRBJ1-5, with 7 positions matching TRBD1. Germline V gene sequence: CDR1 LNHNV, CDR2 YYDKDF (reference sequence). The junction had 11 bases not matched to a gene; V was cut back by 5 bases and J by 7 bases. The CDR3 contains 15 residues. The CDR3 here is CATSSRDRRSQPQHF. The CDR3 DNA reads as TGTGCCACCAGCTCCCGGGACAGACGAAGCCAGCCCCAGCATTTT.

A few counts support this clone. V usage is TRBV4-1 and J usage is TRBJ2-5, with 9 bases fitting TRBD1. The germline V gene encodes CDR1 MGHRA and CDR2 YSYEKL. This CDR3 spans 17 amino acids. Trimming removed 1 base from V and 5 bases from J; junction bases left unmatched: 11. CDR3 bases: TGCGCCAGCAGCCAAGCCCTAAGGACAGGGGCAAGGGAGACCCAGTACTTC. Protein sequence: CASSQALRTGARETQYF.